These 31 T cell receptor beta chains were all obtained from the same sample, sequenced in a study of blood T cell repertoires in COVID-19. Clones were sequenced by immunoSEQ multiplex PCR, and TCRdb holds only the in-frame ones, with some missing. Seen here are about 170,000 clones, more than 75% observed once, and the top ten hold approximately 2.1%. The source material was peripheral blood. These receptors were taken from a middle-aged man who had recovered from COVID-19.

This rearrangement joins TRBV6-5 to TRBJ2-5, with 7 bases fitting TRBD2. CDR1 is MNHEY, CDR2 SVGAGI, per germline. With V trimmed by 5 bases and J by 5 bases, 5 bases remained unmatched. The CDR3 consists of 13 residues. The CDR3 DNA reads as TGTGCCAGCAGTAAGCCCGGGGGGGAGACCCAGTACTTC. Protein: CASSKPGGETQYF.

The chain uses TRBV5-6 and TRBJ1-2, with 10 bases identical to TRBD1. The trim removed 4 bases at V and 2 bases at J, leaving 14 bases unmatched. This CDR3 has 18 amino acids. Germline assignment: CDR1 SGHDT and CDR2 YYEEEE. The chain's CDR3 is CASSRRTGGNTLNYGYTF. The CDR3, as DNA: TGTGCCAGCAGCCGTAGGACAGGGGGGAACACTCTGAACTATGGCTACACCTTC.

This chain connects TRBV10-3 to TRBJ1-2; no clear D. The CDR3 contains 14 residues. CDR1 ENHRY and CDR2 SYGVKD come from the germline V gene. Deletions cut 10 bases from V and 4 bases from J, with 19 bases between. CDR3 amino acids: CATSTGERGYGYTF. The CDR3 DNA sequence: TGTGCCACCTCCACCGGGGAAAGAGGCTATGGCTACACCTTC.

CDR3 region: CASSPWTSGGLPDTQYF. The DNA for the CDR3 is TGTGCCAGCAGCCCCTGGACTAGCGGGGGGTTGCCAGATACGCAGTATTTT. The chain combines TRBV7-3 with TRBJ2-3; 14 nucleotides align to TRBD2. The CDR3 is 17 residues long. Per the germline V gene, CDR1 is SGHTA and CDR2 is FQGTGA. V shed 5 bases and J 4 bases; nucleotides not matched to a gene: 8.

This chain joins TRBV19 and TRBJ1-2, with D possibly being TRBD1 (6 bases). Germline CDR1 and CDR2: LNHDA and SQIVND (reference sequence). The length of the CDR3 is 12 residues. V was trimmed by 7 bases and J by 7 bases, leaving 13 bases between them. In nucleotides, the CDR3 is TGTGCCAGTATGGACAGATGGGGTGGCTACACCTTC. Its protein is CASMDRWGGYTF.

The rearrangement uses TRBV5-4 and TRBJ1-2; 7 nucleotides agree with TRBD1. The CDR3 sequence is 14 residues long. Germline CDR1 and CDR2: SGHNT and YYREEE (reference sequence). V was pared by 2 bases and J by 2 bases, with 3 bases of the junction left unmatched. CDR3 coding DNA: TGTGCCAGCAGCTTATGGGGACAGAACTATGGCTACACCTTC. This encodes CASSLWGQNYGYTF.

J is TRBJ2-2 and V is TRBV4-3, with D possibly TRBD2 on 6 matching bases. Trimming removed 1 base from V and 6 bases from J, with 12 bases in between. CDR1 LGHNA and CDR2 YSLEER come from the germline V gene. This CDR3 is 15 amino acids long. The CDR3 sequence: CASSQVEGSAGELFF. The CDR3 DNA reads as TGCGCCAGCAGCCAAGTGGAGGGGTCGGCCGGGGAGCTGTTTTTT.

The V and J genes are TRBV2 and TRBJ2-3; 10 bases match TRBD1. Germline V gene lookup returns CDR1 SNHLY and CDR2 FYNNEI. The CDR3 extends over 15 amino acids. The J segment lost 3 bases and the V segment lost 6 bases, leaving 6 bases of the junction unmatched. CDR3 DNA: TGTGCCAGCAGGCAGGACAGGGGGAAGACAGATACGCAGTATTTT. Translated, it gives CASRQDRGKTDTQYF.

The rearrangement links TRBV27 to TRBJ1-2; 11 nucleotides align to TRBD1. The trim removed 4 bases at V and 4 bases at J, leaving 5 bases unmatched. This CDR3 has 15 amino acids. Germline lookup yields CDR1 MNHEY and CDR2 SMNVEV (reference sequence). The CDR3 sequence is CASSWTGGDGYGYTF. The CDR3 DNA reads TGTGCCAGCAGTTGGACAGGGGGCGATGGCTATGGCTACACCTTC.

The genes are TRBV12-3 or TRBV12-4 and TRBJ1-1; a possible D gene is TRBD1 (5 bases). V dropped 6 bases and J dropped 6 bases, with 11 bases sitting between them. This CDR3 has 12 residues. Here the CDR3 DNA reads TGTGCCAGCAGCAGGACAAGCCCTGAAGCTTTCTTT. Amino acids: CASSRTSPEAFF.

The CDR3 nucleotides are TGTGCCAGCTCCCCCTGGGGCCAGCTGAACACTGAAGCTTTCTTT. Protein: CASSPWGQLNTEAFF. This rearrangement joins TRBV18 to TRBJ1-1, with a weak D call TRBD1 (5 bases). Trimming took 6 bases from V and 0 from J, leaving 14 bases between them. The germline CDR1 and CDR2 sequences are KGHSH and LQKENI. This CDR3 is 15 amino acids long.

V and J are TRBV18 and TRBJ1-1; 7 bases map to TRBD1. V shed 4 bases and J 4 bases; nucleotides not matched to a gene: 6. Looked up from germline, CDR1 is KGHSH and CDR2 is LQKENI. The CDR3 is made up of 14 amino acids. Here the CDR3 DNA reads TGTGCCAGCTCACGGGACAGAAAAACCACTGAAGCTTTCTTT. It specifies CASSRDRKTTEAFF.

As regards this clone: An end of the junction does not agree with germline; a read error may underlie this. The CDR3 nucleotides are TGTGCCAGCTCATCTCTAGGGGAGACAGGATCGAACTTC. It specifies CASSSLGETGSNF. The chain has TRBV18 and TRBJ2-7; D perhaps matches TRBD1 (6 bases). From germline, CDR1 is KGHSH and CDR2 LQKENI. The CDR3 totals 13 residues. Filled out from reference TRBV18 and TRBJ2-7, the complete variable domain reads NAGVMQNPRHLVRRRGQEARLRCSPMKGHSHVYWYRQLPEEGLKFMVYLQKENIIDESGMPKERFSAEFPKEGPSILRIQQVVRGDSAAYFCASSSLGETGSNFGPGTRLTVT.

The genes are TRBV30 and TRBJ2-1, with D perhaps matching TRBD2 (6 bases). The CDR3 length is 15 residues. Trimming removed 1 base from V and 1 base from J, with 11 bases in between. Germline CDR1 GTSNPN, CDR2 SVGIG (reference sequence). The CDR3 bases are TGTGCCTGGAGTGCCGTTAGCGGTTCCTACAATGAGCAGTTCTTC. This sequence encodes CAWSAVSGSYNEQFF.

This chain links TRBV4-1 with TRBJ2-1; the match to TRBD1 covers 7 bases. V shed 8 bases, J shed 8 bases, and the junction held 6 bases outside the gene matches. Looked up from germline, CDR1 is MGHRA and CDR2 is YSYEKL. The CDR3 is 12 residues long. The chain's CDR3 is CASLGQADEQFF. The DNA of the CDR3 is TGCGCCAGCCTCGGACAGGCCGATGAGCAGTTCTTC.

The chain is built from TRBV25-1 and TRBJ2-3; 9 bases align to TRBD2. This CDR3 is 15 amino acids long. J lost 3 bases, V lost 8 bases, and 9 bases had no gene match. Germline V gene data show CDR1 as MGHDK and CDR2 as SYGVNS. In DNA form, the CDR3 reads TGTGCCAGCCACCCTCGCGGGGGGGCAACAGATACGCAGTATTTT. It specifies CASHPRGGATDTQYF.

This sequence joins TRBV6-4 and TRBJ2-1; the match to TRBD1 covers 11 bases. V was clipped by 8 bases and J by 8 bases; unmatched bases: 5. This CDR3 contains 13 residues. CDR1 and CDR2 from the germline V gene are MRHNA and SNTAGT. This CDR3 is CASSRDRGDEQFF. The CDR3 bases are TGTGCCAGCTCTAGGGACAGGGGGGATGAGCAGTTCTTC.

V usage is TRBV30 and J usage is TRBJ2-2; no clear D. Germline assignment: CDR1 GTSNPN and CDR2 SVGIG (reference sequence). The V end was cut by 2 bases, the J end by 0 bases, with 10 bases between. The CDR3 is 15 amino acids. The CDR3 DNA reads as TGTGCCTGGAGTAAATTGGGCGCGAACACCGGGGAGCTGTTTTTT. As protein: CAWSKLGANTGELFF.

The chain has TRBV27 and TRBJ1-3; 9 bases agree with TRBD1. Germline-derived CDR1 and CDR2 are MNHEY and SMNVEV (reference sequence). V shed 5 bases, J shed 2 bases, and the junction held 16 bases outside the gene matches. CDR3 length: 19 residues. DNA for the CDR3: TGTGCCAGCAGTCTACGAAGCAACCGGGACAGGGTCCCTGGAAACACCATATATTTT. Translation gives CASSLRSNRDRVPGNTIYF.

This chain joins TRBV5-1 and TRBJ2-7; TRBD1 agrees at 10 bases. J lost 3 bases, V lost 2 bases, and 2 bases had no gene match. The CDR3 is 14 amino acids. Germline V gene lookup returns CDR1 SGHRS and CDR2 YFSETQ. CDR3: CASSFGQGDYEQYF. CDR3 DNA sequence: TGCGCCAGCAGCTTCGGACAGGGGGACTACGAGCAGTACTTC.

The count of this clone is one. The chain is built from TRBV15 and TRBJ1-5; D gene uncertain. The germline V gene has CDR1 LNHNV and CDR2 YYDKDF (reference sequence). The V and J ends lost 1 base and 0 bases respectively, with 4 bases between them. The CDR3 totals 14 residues. As DNA, the CDR3 is TGTGCCACCAGCAGAGGAGTTAGCAATCAGCCCCAGCATTTT. Residues: CATSRGVSNQPQHF. Together with reference TRBV15 and TRBJ1-5, the CDR3 gives the full variable domain: DAMVIQNPRYQVTQFGKPVTLSCSQTLNHNVMYWYQQKSSQAPKLLFHYYDKDFNNEADTPDNFQSRRPNTSFCFLDIRSPGLGDTAMYLCATSRGVSNQPQHFGDGTRLSIL.

The chain joins TRBV6-6 to TRBJ1-1; D perhaps matches TRBD1 (6 bases). This CDR3 contains 16 residues. Germline-derived CDR1 and CDR2 are MNHNY and SVGAGI (reference sequence). V shed 6 bases and J shed 0 bases, with 17 bases lying between them. This chain's CDR3 is CASRETGRGMNTEAFF. In nucleotides, the CDR3 is TGTGCCAGCAGGGAAACAGGGAGGGGGATGAACACTGAAGCTTTCTTT.

The table lists this clone with a few counts. The V and J genes are TRBV10-1 and TRBJ1-1; maybe TRBD1 (5 bases). The V end was cut by 0 bases, the J end by 4 bases, with 15 bases between. The CDR3 is 16 residues long. Per the germline V gene, CDR1 is WNHNN and CDR2 is SYGVQD (reference sequence). The CDR3 region is CASSESGAGMGTEAFF. As DNA, the CDR3 is TGCGCCAGCAGTGAGTCAGGCGCAGGGATGGGCACTGAAGCTTTCTTT.

The gene calls are TRBV28 and TRBJ1-5, with TRBD1 matching 7 bases. Germline-derived CDR1 and CDR2 are MDHEN and SYDVKM. The CDR3 spans 14 residues. V shed 4 bases, J shed 7 bases, and the junction held 7 bases outside the gene matches. CDR3 DNA: TGTGCCAGCAGTTACAGGGGAGAAGGGCAGCCCCAGCATTTT. Protein sequence: CASSYRGEGQPQHF. The complete variable domain, with remaining parts taken from reference TRBV28 and TRBJ1-5, reads DVKVTQSSRYLVKRTGEKVFLECVQDMDHENMFWYRQDPGLGLRLIYFSYDVKMKEKGDIPEGYSVSREKKERFSLILESASTNQTSMYLCASSYRGEGQPQHFGDGTRLSIL.

The V gene is TRBV6-5, the J gene TRBJ2-7; 11 bases line up with TRBD1. Germline loops: CDR1 MNHEY, CDR2 SVGAGI. CDR3 length equals 15 residues. V dropped 2 bases and J dropped 3; count of bases not matched to a gene: 3. The CDR3 nucleotides read TGTGCCAGCAGTTACCCCGGGACAGGGGGCTACGAGCAGTACTTC. This codes for CASSYPGTGGYEQYF.

This chain uses TRBV19 with TRBJ2-5; perhaps TRBD2 as D (6 bases). The germline V and J ends were trimmed by 6 bases and 4 bases, with 15 bases remaining between them. Germline CDR1 LNHDA, CDR2 SQIVND (reference sequence). The CDR3 loop spans 14 amino acids. The CDR3 spells CASRGAGRPETQYF. The CDR3 DNA follows: TGTGCCAGTAGAGGGGCAGGGAGGCCAGAGACCCAGTACTTC. Supplemented by reference TRBV19 and TRBJ2-5, the full variable domain reads DGGITQSPKYLFRKEGQNVTLSCEQNLNHDAMYWYRQDPGQGLRLIYYSQIVNDFQKGDIAEGYSVSREKKESFPLTVTSAQKNPTAFYLCASRGAGRPETQYFGPGTRLLVL.

V is TRBV10-3 and J is TRBJ2-1; a possible D gene is TRBD2 (6 bases). The germline V gene encodes CDR1 ENHRY and CDR2 SYGVKD. This CDR3 spans 12 amino acids. Trimming took 7 bases from V and 7 from J, leaving 11 bases between them. The CDR3 sequence is CAINAGPNEQFF. CDR3 in DNA: TGTGCCATCAACGCGGGACCGAATGAGCAGTTCTTC.

The chain uses TRBV28 and TRBJ1-5; D gene uncertain. The germline V gene has CDR1 MDHEN and CDR2 SYDVKM. V was trimmed by 5 bases and J by 0 bases, leaving 17 bases between them. This CDR3 has 17 residues. The DNA for the CDR3 is TGTGCCAGCAGTCCGACGGGAGCGATTTATAGCAATCAGCCCCAGCATTTT. Translating it yields CASSPTGAIYSNQPQHF.

This CDR3 is CASSLGASARNEQFF. The DNA of the CDR3 is TGTGCCAGCAGCTTAGGGGCTAGCGCGCGCAATGAGCAGTTCTTC. V is TRBV7-9 and J is TRBJ2-1; D perhaps matches TRBD2 (6 bases). The germline V and J ends were trimmed by 1 base and 6 bases, with 13 bases remaining between them. CDR1 SEHNR and CDR2 FQNEAQ come from the germline V gene (reference sequence). This CDR3 is built from 15 residues.

J is TRBJ1-2 and V is TRBV11-2; 7 nucleotides line up with TRBD1. The CDR3 spans 14 residues. With V trimmed by 5 bases and J by 8 bases, 11 bases remained unmatched. Germline CDR1 and CDR2: SGHAT and FQNNGV. The CDR3 is CASSPTGPVVGYTF. The CDR3 DNA follows: TGTGCCAGCAGCCCGACAGGGCCGGTGGTAGGCTACACCTTC.

The V and J genes are TRBV6-1 and TRBJ2-1; D is undetermined. Germline-derived CDR1 and CDR2 are MNHNS and SASEGT. V was shortened by 3 bases and J by 10 bases, with 13 bases between the two germline ends. The CDR3 loop spans 13 amino acids. In DNA, the CDR3 is TGTGCCAGCAGTGATCTCCAGGCTGGGGAGCAGTTCTTC. It specifies CASSDLQAGEQFF.